Below are 14 T cell receptor beta chains sequenced from a single sample in a study of a mutant IDH1 vaccine in newly diagnosed glioma. Their cognate antigens are unknown. Sequencing used immunoSEQ multiplex PCR; TCRdb keeps in-frame clones, though not all of them. The sample lists around 40,000 clones, over 80% occurring once. Stated time point: week 11, during vaccination. Every vaccine dose comprised 300 ug of mutant IDH1 20-mer peptide plus topical imiquimod. Material: PBMCs, obtained from a glioma patient whose treatment included an IDH1 peptide vaccine. Receptor source: a man aged 40-55 years with glioma.

This clone was detected a few times. This chain's CDR3 is CASSPRSLSYTQYF. In nucleotides, the CDR3 is TGTGCCAGCAGCCCACGGTCCTTGAGTTATACGCAGTATTTT. The chain is built from TRBV5-6 and TRBJ2-3; no reliable D call. Trimming took off 4 bases at V and 7 bases at J, with 16 bases between the two ends. This CDR3 comprises 14 residues. The germline V gene has CDR1 SGHDT and CDR2 YYEEEE.

The gene calls are TRBV5-4 and TRBJ2-4; 9 bases agree with TRBD2. CDR3 length: 16 residues. Germline V gene lookup returns CDR1 SGHNT and CDR2 YYREEE (reference sequence). The trim removed 4 bases at V and 6 bases at J, leaving 11 bases unmatched. CDR3 protein: CASSRRTSEAGNIQYF. CDR3 DNA sequence: TGTGCCAGCAGCCGACGGACTAGCGAGGCGGGAAACATTCAGTACTTC.

This clone is a singleton in its sample. V usage is TRBV6-5 and J usage is TRBJ2-1; 13 bases agree with TRBD2. There are 15 residues in the CDR3. CDR1 is MNHEY and CDR2 is SVGAGI in the germline V gene. V gave up 4 bases and J gave up 5 bases; unmatched junction bases: 2. The CDR3 DNA reads as TGTGCCAGCAGTTCAGGGACTAGCGGGAACAATGAGCAGTTCTTC. Its protein product is CASSSGTSGNNEQFF.

This clone has more than one count but fewer than ten. The CDR3 DNA reads as TGTGCCAGCTCACCCGGACAGGGAAAGGGCGAGCAGTACTTC. This gives the protein CASSPGQGKGEQYF. The rearrangement links TRBV18 to TRBJ2-7; TRBD1 matches at 8 bases. The CDR3 is made up of 14 amino acids. The V gene's germline CDR1 is KGHSH and CDR2 LQKENI. V lost 3 bases and J lost 6; bases outside the gene matches: 7.

V is TRBV7-6 and J is TRBJ1-1, with TRBD1 as a possible D gene (6 bases). Trimming shortened V by 3 bases and J by 4 bases, and 9 bases separated the two germline ends. The CDR3 runs 13 residues. Germline V CDR1 and CDR2: SGHVS, FNYEAQ. The CDR3 DNA follows: TGTGCCAGCAGCTTTATAGGGGGCACTGAAGCTTTCTTT. It specifies CASSFIGGTEAFF.

The chain employs TRBV5-1 and TRBJ2-1, with D possibly matching TRBD2 (5 bases). Trimming pared 4 bases from V and 2 bases from J, leaving 22 bases between. The CDR3 loop spans 18 amino acids. Germline V gene lookup returns CDR1 SGHRS and CDR2 YFSETQ. CDR3 protein: CASSRGREAELAYNEQFF. The DNA for the CDR3 is TGCGCCAGCAGCAGAGGACGGGAAGCGGAGCTCGCCTACAATGAGCAGTTCTTC. Combining the CDR3 with reference TRBV5-1 and TRBJ2-1 gives the whole variable domain KAGVTQTPRYLIKTRGQQVTLSCSPISGHRSVSWYQQTPGQGLQFLFEYFSETQRNKGNFPGRFSGRQFSNSRSEMNVSTLELGDSALYLCASSRGREAELAYNEQFFGPGTRLTVL.

This rearrangement joins TRBV7-9 to TRBJ2-2; 8 nucleotides agree with TRBD2. Looked up from germline, CDR1 is SEHNR and CDR2 is FQNEAQ (reference sequence). The CDR3 runs to 15 residues. V shed 5 bases, J shed 6 bases, and the junction held 8 bases outside the gene matches. CDR3 in DNA: TGTGCCAGCAGCCCCTCAGCGGGAGTGGCCGGGGAGCTGTTTTTT. The encoded protein is CASSPSAGVAGELFF.

This clone was counted between two and nine times. The chain links TRBV4-1 to TRBJ1-5, with a possible D match to TRBD1 (6 bases). CDR1 and CDR2 from the germline V gene are MGHRA and YSYEKL. Trimming shortened V by 6 bases and J by 0 bases, and 12 bases separated the two germline ends. The length of the CDR3 is 15 residues. The CDR3 nucleotides read TGCGCCAGCAGGGGACAATCCCATAGCAATCAGCCCCAGCATTTT. It encodes CASRGQSHSNQPQHF.

The chain carries TRBV7-2 and TRBJ2-7; D is perhaps TRBD2 (5 bases). V shed 1 base and J shed 3 bases, with 19 bases lying between them. CDR1 and CDR2 (germline): SGHTA, FQGNSA. CDR3 length: 17 amino acids. Here the CDR3 reads CASSLVPLMASYYEQYF. The CDR3 DNA reads TGTGCCAGCAGCTTAGTTCCCCTGATGGCTAGCTACTACGAGCAGTACTTC.

The chain joins TRBV2 to TRBJ1-5, with a possible D match to TRBD1 (5 bases). Germline loops: CDR1 SNHLY, CDR2 FYNNEI. This CDR3 is built from 14 residues. Between the trimmed V and J ends, which lost 7 bases and 7 bases, there was a span of 17 bases. CDR3 residues: CASNGLRGGQPQHF. The CDR3 nucleotides are TGTGCCAGCAATGGACTTAGGGGAGGGCAGCCCCAGCATTTT.

This clone was counted between two and nine times. V and J are TRBV6-5 and TRBJ2-7, with D possibly matching TRBD2 (6 bases). Germline CDR1 and CDR2: MNHEY and SVGAGI. V was cut by 8 bases and J by 4 bases, with 12 bases left in between. The CDR3 is 12 residues long. CDR3 nucleotides: TGTGCCAGCGGGACTGAAATTTACGAGCAGTACTTC. The encoded protein is CASGTEIYEQYF.

V and J are TRBV2 and TRBJ1-4, with D unresolved. The CDR3 has 14 amino acids. Germline V lookup: CDR1 SNHLY, CDR2 FYNNEI. Trimming stripped 5 bases from V and 6 bases from J, with 13 bases between. The CDR3 loop reads CASSRKGGYEKLFF. As DNA, the CDR3 is TGTGCCAGCAGTCGTAAGGGAGGGTATGAAAAACTGTTTTTT.

This chain joins TRBV11-2 and TRBJ1-2; D gene ambiguous. The ends were cut back, 1 base at V and 8 bases at J, with 14 bases in the middle. The CDR3 is made up of 14 amino acids. Germline values: CDR1 SGHAT, CDR2 FQNNGV. CDR3 sequence: CASSLVAGVGGYTF. In DNA form, the CDR3 reads TGTGCCAGCAGCTTAGTCGCCGGGGTCGGGGGCTACACCTTC.

The chain couples TRBV5-6 to TRBJ2-5, with D maybe TRBD1 (5 bases). CDR1 SGHDT and CDR2 YYEEEE come from the germline V gene. V lost 6 bases and J lost 4, with 16 bases in between. This CDR3 comprises 14 residues. The CDR3 spells CASIQGSYSETQYF. The CDR3 region has the DNA TGTGCCAGCATCCAGGGTTCGTATTCAGAGACCCAGTACTTC.